Below, one TCR beta chain is given with its context. Germline V gene data show CDR1 as MGHDK and CDR2 as SYGVNS. The CDR3 is 14 residues long. Trimming cost V 6 bases and J 7 bases; bases outside gene matches: 6. Profiling relied on immunoSEQ multiplex PCR, and the TCRdb table lists in-frame clones only, not all of them. The sample holds about 110,000 clones, less than 85% seen once. The record originates from a study of blood T cell repertoires in COVID-19. At the level of the study: Specimens from acute and convalescent COVID-19 originated in the United States, Italy and Spain.

The chain is built from TRBV25-1 and TRBJ1-6; 7 nucleotides align to TRBD1. This clonotype originated in a human donor with acute or convalescent COVID-19. The donor label of this sample is uncertain. Sequencing was done on a sample of peripheral blood. CDR3 DNA sequence: TGTGCCAGCAGAGAGACAGGGCTCAATTCACCCCTCCACTTT. Residues: CASRETGLNSPLHF.